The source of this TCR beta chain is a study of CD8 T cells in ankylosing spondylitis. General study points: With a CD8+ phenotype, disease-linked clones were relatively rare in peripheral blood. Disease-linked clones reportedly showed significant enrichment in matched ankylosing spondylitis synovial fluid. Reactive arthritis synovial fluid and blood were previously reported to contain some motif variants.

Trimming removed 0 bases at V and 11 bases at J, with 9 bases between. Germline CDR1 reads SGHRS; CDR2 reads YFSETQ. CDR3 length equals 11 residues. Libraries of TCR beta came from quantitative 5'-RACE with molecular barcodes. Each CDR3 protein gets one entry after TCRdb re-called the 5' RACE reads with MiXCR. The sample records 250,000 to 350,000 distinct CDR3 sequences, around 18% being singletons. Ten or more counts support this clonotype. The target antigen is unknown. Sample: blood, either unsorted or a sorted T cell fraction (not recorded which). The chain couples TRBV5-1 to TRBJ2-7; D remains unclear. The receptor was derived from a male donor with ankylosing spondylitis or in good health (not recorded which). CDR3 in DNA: TGCGCCAGCAGCTTGGAAGGTAGGGAGTACGTC. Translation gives CASSLEGREYV.